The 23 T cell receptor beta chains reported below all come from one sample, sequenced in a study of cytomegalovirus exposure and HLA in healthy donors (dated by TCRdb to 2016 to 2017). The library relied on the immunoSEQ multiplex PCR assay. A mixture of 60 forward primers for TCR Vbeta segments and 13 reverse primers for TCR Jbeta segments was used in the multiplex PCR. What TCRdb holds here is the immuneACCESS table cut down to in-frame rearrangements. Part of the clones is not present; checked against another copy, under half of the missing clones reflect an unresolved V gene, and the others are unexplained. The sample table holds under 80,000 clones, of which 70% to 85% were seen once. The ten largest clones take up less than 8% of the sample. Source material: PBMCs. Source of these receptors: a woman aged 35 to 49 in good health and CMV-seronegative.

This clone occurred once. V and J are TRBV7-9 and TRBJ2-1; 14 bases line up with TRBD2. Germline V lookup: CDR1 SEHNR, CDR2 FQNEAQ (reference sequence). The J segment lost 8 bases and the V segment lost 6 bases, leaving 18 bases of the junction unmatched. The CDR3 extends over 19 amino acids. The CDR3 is CASSPLPTSGGASVDEQFF. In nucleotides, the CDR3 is TGTGCCAGCAGTCCACTCCCGACTAGCGGGGGGGCTTCGGTCGATGAGCAGTTCTTC.

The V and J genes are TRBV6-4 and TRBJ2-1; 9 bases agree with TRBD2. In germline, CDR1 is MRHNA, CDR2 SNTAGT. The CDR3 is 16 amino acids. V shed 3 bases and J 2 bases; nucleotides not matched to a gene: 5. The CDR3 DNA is TGTGCCAGCAGTGAGAATGGCGGGGGGGCCTACAATGAGCAGTTCTTC. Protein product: CASSENGGGAYNEQFF.

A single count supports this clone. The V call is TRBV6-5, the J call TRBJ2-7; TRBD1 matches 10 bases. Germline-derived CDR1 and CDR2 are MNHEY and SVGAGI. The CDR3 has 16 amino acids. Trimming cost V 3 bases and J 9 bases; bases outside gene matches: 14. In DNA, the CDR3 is TGTGCCAGCAGTTATCTCCGGGACAGGGGAACTTCTGGGCAGTACTTC. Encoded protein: CASSYLRDRGTSGQYF.

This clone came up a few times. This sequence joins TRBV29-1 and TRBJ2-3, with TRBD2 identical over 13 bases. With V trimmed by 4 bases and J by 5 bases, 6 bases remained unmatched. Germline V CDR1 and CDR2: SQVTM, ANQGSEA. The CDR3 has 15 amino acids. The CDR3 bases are TGCAGCGTTGCGGGACTAGCGGGACCTCAAGATACGCAGTATTTT. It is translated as CSVAGLAGPQDTQYF.

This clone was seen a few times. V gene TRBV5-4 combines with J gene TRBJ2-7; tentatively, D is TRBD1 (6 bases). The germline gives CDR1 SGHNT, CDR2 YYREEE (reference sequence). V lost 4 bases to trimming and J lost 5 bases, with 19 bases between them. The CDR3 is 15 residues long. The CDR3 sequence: CASSPDQGIGDEQYF. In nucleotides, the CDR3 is TGTGCCAGCAGCCCCGACCAGGGGATCGGGGACGAGCAGTACTTC.

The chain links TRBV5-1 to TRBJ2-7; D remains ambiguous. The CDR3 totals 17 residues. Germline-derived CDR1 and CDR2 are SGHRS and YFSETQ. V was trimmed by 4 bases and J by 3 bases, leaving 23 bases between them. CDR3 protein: CASSLVHASNQNYEQYF. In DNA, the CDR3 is TGCGCCAGCAGCCTTGTTCACGCGAGCAACCAAAACTACGAGCAGTACTTC.

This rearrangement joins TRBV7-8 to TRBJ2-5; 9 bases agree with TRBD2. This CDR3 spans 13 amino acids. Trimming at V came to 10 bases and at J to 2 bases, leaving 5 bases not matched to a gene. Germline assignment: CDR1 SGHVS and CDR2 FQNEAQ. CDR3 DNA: TGTGCCATCCTAGCGGGGAATCAAGAGACCCAGTACTTC. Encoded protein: CAILAGNQETQYF.

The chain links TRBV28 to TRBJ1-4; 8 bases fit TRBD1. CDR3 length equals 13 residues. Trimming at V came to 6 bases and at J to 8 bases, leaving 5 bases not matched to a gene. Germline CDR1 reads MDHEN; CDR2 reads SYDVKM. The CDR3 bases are TGTGCCAGCAGGCCTACAGGGGGAGAAAAACTGTTTTTT. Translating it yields CASRPTGGEKLFF.

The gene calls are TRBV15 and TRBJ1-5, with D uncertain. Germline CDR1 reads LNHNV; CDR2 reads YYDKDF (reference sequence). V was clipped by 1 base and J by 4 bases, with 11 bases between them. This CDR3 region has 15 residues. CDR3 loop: CATSRGGKTNQPQHF. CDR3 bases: TGTGCCACCAGCAGAGGAGGGAAGACGAATCAGCCCCAGCATTTT.

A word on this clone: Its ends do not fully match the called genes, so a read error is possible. The CDR3 reads CASSQGQGRHNGQFF. CDR3 bases: TGCGCCAGCAGCCAGGGACAGGGCCGACACAATGGGCAGTTCTTC. The V call is TRBV5-1, the J call TRBJ2-1, with 9 bases fitting TRBD1. The CDR3 contains 15 residues. The germline V gene has CDR1 SGHRS and CDR2 YFSETQ.

DNA of the CDR3: TGTGCCAGCAGCCTCGGACACCGTAGAGATATAGTTAGCTCCTACGAGCAGTACTTC. This codes for CASSLGHRRDIVSSYEQYF. V and J are TRBV13 and TRBJ2-7; TRBD1 is a possible D gene (5 bases). The germline V gene has CDR1 PRHDT and CDR2 FYEKMQ (reference sequence). The CDR3 is made up of 19 amino acids. Deletions cut 5 bases from V and 0 bases from J, with 26 bases between.

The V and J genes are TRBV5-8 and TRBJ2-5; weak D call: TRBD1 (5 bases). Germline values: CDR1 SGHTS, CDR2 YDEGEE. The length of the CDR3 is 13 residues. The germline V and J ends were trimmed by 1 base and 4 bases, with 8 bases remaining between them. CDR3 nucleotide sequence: TGTGCCAGCAGCTTGAAGGGGTCAGAGACCCAGTACTTC. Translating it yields CASSLKGSETQYF. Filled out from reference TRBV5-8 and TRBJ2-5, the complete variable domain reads EAGVTQSPTHLIKTRGQQATLRCSPISGHTSVYWYQQALGLGLQFLLWYDEGEERNRGNFPPRFSGRQFPNYSSELNVNALELEDSALYLCASSLKGSETQYFGPGTRLLVL.

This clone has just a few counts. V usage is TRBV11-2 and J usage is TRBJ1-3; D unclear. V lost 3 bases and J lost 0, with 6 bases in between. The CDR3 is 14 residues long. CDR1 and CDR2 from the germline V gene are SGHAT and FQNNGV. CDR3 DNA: TGTGCCAGCAGCTTGGGAGACTCTGGAAACACCATATATTTT. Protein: CASSLGDSGNTIYF.

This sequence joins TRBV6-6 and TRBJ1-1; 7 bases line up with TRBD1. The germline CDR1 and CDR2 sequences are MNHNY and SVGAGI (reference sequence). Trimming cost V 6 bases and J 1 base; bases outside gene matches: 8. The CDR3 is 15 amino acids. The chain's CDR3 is CASRHITGANTEAFF. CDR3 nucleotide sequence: TGTGCCAGCAGGCACATTACAGGGGCGAACACTGAAGCTTTCTTT.

The CDR3 sequence: CASSFNGRAVKTGELFF. CDR3 DNA: TGTGCCAGCAGTTTTAACGGGAGGGCCGTTAAAACCGGGGAGCTGTTTTTT. The chain has TRBV28 and TRBJ2-2; 8 bases match TRBD2. V trimming: 3 bases; J trimming: 5 bases; junction bases outside the gene matches: 11. Per germline, CDR1 MDHEN and CDR2 SYDVKM. This CDR3 contains 17 residues.

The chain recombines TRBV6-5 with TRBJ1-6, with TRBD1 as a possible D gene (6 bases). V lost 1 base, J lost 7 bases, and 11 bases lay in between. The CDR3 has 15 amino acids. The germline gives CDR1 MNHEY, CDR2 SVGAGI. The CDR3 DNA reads TGTGCCAGCAGTTACTGGCGGCAGGGGAATTCACCCCTCCACTTT. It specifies CASSYWRQGNSPLHF.

The CDR3 nucleotides read TGTGCCAGCAGCTTAGGGACTAGCGGGAGTCAGCAGTTCTTC. Translated, it gives CASSLGTSGSQQFF. This chain links TRBV7-2 with TRBJ2-1, with 13 nucleotides matching TRBD2. V lost 1 base, J lost 11 bases, and 2 bases stayed unmatched. The germline V gene has CDR1 SGHTA and CDR2 FQGNSA. The CDR3 consists of 14 residues.

The CDR3 DNA reads TGTGCCAGCAGCTTACCCGGAGGGCCGTCCAATGAGCAGTTCTTC. Protein product: CASSLPGGPSNEQFF. The rearrangement links TRBV7-3 to TRBJ2-1; perhaps TRBD2 as D (6 bases). The CDR3 covers 15 residues. V dropped 2 bases and J dropped 6 bases, with 14 bases sitting between them. Germline V gene lookup returns CDR1 SGHTA and CDR2 FQGTGA.

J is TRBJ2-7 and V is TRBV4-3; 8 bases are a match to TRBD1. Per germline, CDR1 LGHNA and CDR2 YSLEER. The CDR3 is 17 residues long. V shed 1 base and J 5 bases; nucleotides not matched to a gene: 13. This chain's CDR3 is CASSQGIPRTGIDEQYF. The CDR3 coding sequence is TGCGCCAGCAGCCAAGGGATCCCCCGGACAGGGATCGACGAGCAGTACTTC.

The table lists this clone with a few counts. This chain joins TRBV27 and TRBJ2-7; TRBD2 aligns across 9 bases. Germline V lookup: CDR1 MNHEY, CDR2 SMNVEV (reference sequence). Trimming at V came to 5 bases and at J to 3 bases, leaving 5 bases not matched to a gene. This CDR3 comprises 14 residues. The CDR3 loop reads CASSHSSGSYEQYF. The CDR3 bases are TGTGCCAGCAGTCACAGTAGCGGGAGCTACGAGCAGTACTTC.

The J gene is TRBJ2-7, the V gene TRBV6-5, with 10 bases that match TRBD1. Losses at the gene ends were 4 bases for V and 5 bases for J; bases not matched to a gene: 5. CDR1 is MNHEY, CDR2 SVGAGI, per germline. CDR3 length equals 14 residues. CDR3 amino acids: CASSSGTGVHEQYF. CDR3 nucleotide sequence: TGTGCCAGCAGTTCCGGGACAGGGGTCCACGAGCAGTACTTC.

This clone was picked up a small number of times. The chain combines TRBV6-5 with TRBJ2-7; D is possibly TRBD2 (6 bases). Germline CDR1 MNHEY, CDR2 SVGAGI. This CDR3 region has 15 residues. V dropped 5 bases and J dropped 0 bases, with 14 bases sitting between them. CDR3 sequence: CASSLSGGSSYEQYF. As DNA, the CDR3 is TGTGCCAGCAGTCTTAGCGGAGGGAGCTCCTACGAGCAGTACTTC.

CDR3 protein: CASSHGQGIIYEQYF. CDR3 nucleotide sequence: TGTGCCAGCAGTCACGGACAGGGGATAATCTACGAGCAGTACTTC. V and J are TRBV27 and TRBJ2-7; the match to TRBD1 covers 9 bases. Germline CDR1 reads MNHEY; CDR2 reads SMNVEV (reference sequence). With 5 bases clipped from V and 3 bases from J, the junction kept 8 bases outside the gene matches. This CDR3 is 15 amino acids long.